The clone carrying this T cell receptor beta chain was counted between two and nine times. These data belong to a study of CD8 T cells in ankylosing spondylitis. From the 5' RACE reads, TCRdb called clonotypes with MiXCR, one entry per CDR3 protein. The profile covers under 85,000 distinct CDR3 sequences, with approximately 5% appearing a single time and approximately 2.1% taken by the ten largest. The sequence derives from a male donor with ankylosing spondylitis or in good health (not recorded which). Sequenced sample: blood, either unsorted or a sorted T cell fraction (not recorded which).

The CDR3 protein is CAWSSGPISYNEQFF. The CDR3 region has the DNA TGTGCCTGGAGCTCTGGACCGATCTCCTACAATGAGCAGTTCTTC. The V gene is TRBV30, the J gene TRBJ2-1; D is undetermined. CDR3 length: 15 amino acids. In germline, CDR1 is GTSNPN, CDR2 SVGIG (reference sequence). V shed 3 bases and J shed 0 bases, with 12 bases lying between them.